Listed below are T cell receptor beta chains from one sample, sequenced in a study of Ad26.COV2.S vaccination and SARS-CoV-2 variants. Method: immunoSEQ multiplex PCR; TCRdb's copy keeps in-frame clones and lacks some. The repertoire holds 300,000 to 400,000 clones, around nine tenths seen once, with roughly a tenth in the top ten. The sequenced sample was peripheral blood, obtained in a trial of Ad26.COV2.S vaccine versus placebo. The receptor source for this set is a person aged 18-60 years who received the Ad26.COV2.S COVID-19 vaccine or a placebo. CDR3s include the opening cysteine and the closing phenylalanine or tryptophan. A D gene is named only where the DNA matches it firmly. Size tells how often a clone was seen (once, few, many) or the class of an expanded clone, and some rows leave it out.

>TRBV28|TRBJ1-2|.|.
TGTGCCAGCAGCCTACAGGGTCTGTATGGCTACACCTTC
CASSLQGLYGYTF
>TRBV4-1|TRBJ1-4|.|.
TGCGCCAGCAGCCAAGATCCCGGGACGGCTAATGAAAAACTGTTTTTT
CASSQDPGTANEKLFF
>TRBV4-2|TRBJ2-7|.|TRBD1
TGTGCCAGCAGCCTTCAGGGACAGATCTCCTACGAGCAGTACTTC
CASSLQGQISYEQYF
>TRBV5-6|TRBJ2-5|.|.
TGTGCCAGCAGCTTGAGATCGAGCGTCCAAGAGACCCAGTACTTC
CASSLRSSVQETQYF
>TRBV15|TRBJ1-2|.|.
TGTGCCACCAGCAGAGATCGGGGGTTTAACTATGGCTACACCTTC
CATSRDRGFNYGYTF
>TRBV7-2|TRBJ2-5|.|.
TGTGCCAGCAGCTTAGTCGGTGGGGGGGCCCTCCAAGAGACCCAGTACTTC
CASSLVGGGALQETQYF
>TRBV7-2|TRBJ2-7|.|.
TGTGCCAGCAGCTTATTAGGAGGCCGACGTGGCGAGCAGTACTTC
CASSLLGGRRGEQYF
>TRBV28|TRBJ2-7|.|TRBD1
TGTGCCAGCAGGCCCGGGACAGGACCCTACGAGCAGTACTTC
CASRPGTGPYEQYF
>TRBV19|TRBJ2-3|.|TRBD1
TGTGCCAGTAGTATCGACAGGGTGTCAGGTACAGATACGCAGTATTTT
CASSIDRVSGTDTQYF
>TRBV5-1|TRBJ1-1|.|TRBD1
TGCGCCAGCAGCTCAGGACAGGGGGGATTGAACACTGAAGCTTTCTTT
CASSSGQGGLNTEAFF
>TRBV10-2|TRBJ2-3|.|TRBD2
TGCGCCAGCAGTGAGTCCGCGGGGGACTGGGATACGCAGTATTTT
CASSESAGDWDTQYF
>TRBV9|TRBJ2-3|.|.
TGTGCCAGCAGCGTAGGTGGCGGGACTAGCACAGATACGCAGTATTTT
CASSVGGGTSTDTQYF
>TRBV2|TRBJ2-1|.|TRBD2
TGTGCCAGCAGGGGCCTAGCGGGGTTGGGCAATGAGCAGTTCTTC
CASRGLAGLGNEQFF
>TRBV9|TRBJ1-6|.|.
TGTGCCAGCAGCGTAGCGGCTGATCTGAATTCACCCCTCCACTTT
CASSVAADLNSPLHF
>TRBV19|TRBJ2-7|few|.
TGTGCCAGTAGTGGGGATCCGAGCTCCTACGAGCAGTACTTC
CASSGDPSSYEQYF
>TRBV20-1|TRBJ1-5|.|.
TGCAGTGCTAGTCGGCCGAATCAGCCCCAGCATTTT
CSASRPNQPQHF